This is a list of T cell receptor beta chains from one sample in a study of blood T cell repertoires in COVID-19. Assay: immunoSEQ multiplex PCR; the TCRdb copy retains only in-frame clones and omits some. The data hold roughly 380,000 clones, with around 84% observed a single time. Sequencing was done on a sample of peripheral blood. The origin of the receptors is a woman younger than 35 with acute or convalescent COVID-19. Both conserved end residues are part of each CDR3. D genes are given only for firm matches. For some rows the clone size is stated as once, few or many, or as a class when expanded; others skip it.

J gene,V gene,D gene,clone size,CDR3 length,CDR3 DNA,CDR3 protein
TRBJ1-1,TRBV6-1,TRBD1,.,12,TGTGCCAGCAGTGAGTTTGACAGGGAAGTTTTCTTT,CASSEFDREVFF
TRBJ2-2,TRBV6-6,.,.,15,TGTGCCAGCAGTTCACAGGGAAGGGGCACCGGGGAGCTGTTTTTT,CASSSQGRGTGELFF
TRBJ2-3,TRBV7-9,TRBD2,.,16,TGTGCCAGCAGCGAGGGACTAGCGGGGGGGCCAGATACGCAGTATTTT,CASSEGLAGGPDTQYF
TRBJ2-3,TRBV21-1,.,.,21,TGTGCCAGCAGCAAAGGCGGGGAGCTAACTGTTAGCAGATCACGCCCAGATACGCAGTATTTT,CASSKGGELTVSRSRPDTQYF
TRBJ2-7,TRBV28,.,few,14,TGTGCCAGCAGTTTAAGCGGAGTTCCCCACGAGCAGTACTTC,CASSLSGVPHEQYF
TRBJ1-6,TRBV13,.,.,15,TGTGCCAGCAGCACCGGCGGTTTCTATAATTCACCCCTCCACTTT,CASSTGGFYNSPLHF
TRBJ1-1,TRBV28,TRBD1,.,16,TGTGCCAGCAGTCTGTACGGACAGGCGTCGAACACTGAAGCTTTCTTT,CASSLYGQASNTEAFF
TRBJ1-1,TRBV15,TRBD1,.,14,TGTGCCACCAGCAGGGACAGGACGAACACTGAAGCTTTCTTT,CATSRDRTNTEAFF
TRBJ1-2,TRBV5-8,.,.,14,TGTGCCAGCAGCTCGTCCGTCGACAGTGTTGGCTACACCTTC,CASSSSVDSVGYTF
TRBJ2-3,TRBV18,.,.,13,TGTGCCAGCTCACAGCCGACAGAAGTCGGACAGTATTTT,CASSQPTEVGQYF
TRBJ1-4,TRBV2,TRBD1,.,14,TGTGCCAGCGGAGACAGGGTAACTAATGAAAAACTGTTTTTT,CASGDRVTNEKLFF
TRBJ2-1,TRBV2,TRBD1,.,14,TGTGCCAGCAGTGCGGGACAGGGGCAGAATGAGCAGTTCTTC,CASSAGQGQNEQFF
TRBJ1-3,TRBV2,.,.,13,TGTGCCAGCAGTGAACAGGGGAGAGACACCATATATTTT,CASSEQGRDTIYF
TRBJ2-7,TRBV5-8,.,.,15,TGTGCCAGCAGCTTGGCGGGGGACAGTTCCTACGAGCAGTACTTC,CASSLAGDSSYEQYF
TRBJ1-2,TRBV14,.,.,15,TGTGCCAGCGTACCTAGGACAGCCCGGGCAGGTGGCTACACCTTC,CASVPRTARAGGYTF
TRBJ2-3,TRBV24-1,TRBD2,.,16,TGTGCCACCAGTGATTCGTCTAGCGGGCCCACAGATACGCAGTATTTT,CATSDSSSGPTDTQYF
TRBJ1-1,TRBV27,.,once,15,TGTGCCAGCAGTTCCCAGGGGAAGGTTGGGACTGAAGCTTTCTTT,CASSSQGKVGTEAFF
TRBJ2-5,TRBV20-1,.,.,11,TGCAGTGCAATTACCGGGGAGACCCAGTACTTC,CSAITGETQYF
TRBJ1-2,TRBV18,.,.,14,TGTGCCAGCTCACTGGGCAGCCCTAACTATGGCTACACCTTC,CASSLGSPNYGYTF
TRBJ1-2,TRBV7-2,.,.,14,TGTGCCAGCAGCTTAGAGTGGGCCTCCTATGGCTACACCTTC,CASSLEWASYGYTF
TRBJ1-1,TRBV18,TRBD1,few,16,TGTGCCAGCTCACCACCGACAGGGTTTGGGAACACTGAAGCTTTCTTT,CASSPPTGFGNTEAFF
TRBJ2-3,TRBV3-1/TRBV3-2,TRBD1,few,15,TGTGCCAGCACCGCACGACAGGGCTACACAGATACGCAGTATTTT,CASTARQGYTDTQYF
TRBJ1-2,TRBV9,.,.,15,TGTGCCAGCAGCGTAGCCCGCTCCTCCCAGGGCGGCTACACCTTC,CASSVARSSQGGYTF
TRBJ1-2,TRBV5-1,.,.,14,TGCGCCAGCAGCCACCCCGGGGAGTCTTATGGCTACACCTTC,CASSHPGESYGYTF
TRBJ1-1,TRBV9,TRBD1,.,15,TGTGCCAGCAGCGTAGAGGAAGGGGGCCTCACTGAAGCTTTCTTT,CASSVEEGGLTEAFF
TRBJ1-1,TRBV2,.,.,15,TGTGCCAGCAGTGAAAGGGGGACCCCGGGAACTGAAGCTTTCTTT,CASSERGTPGTEAFF
TRBJ1-6,TRBV29-1,.,.,14,TGCAGCGTTAAAACGTCAGGGGTGGATTCACCCCTCCACTTT,CSVKTSGVDSPLHF
TRBJ1-1,TRBV10-1,TRBD1,few,14,TGCGCCAGCAGTGAAGGAACTACAGGGGGACAAGCTTTCTTT,CASSEGTTGGQAFF
TRBJ2-7,TRBV7-9,.,.,18,TGTGCCAGCAGCTTTTTCTACTCCCGGGGGGCCCTGTCCTACGAGCAGTACTTC,CASSFFYSRGALSYEQYF
TRBJ1-1,TRBV7-2,.,.,15,TGTGCCAGCAGCTTAGAAGTAACAGGGTACACTGAAGCTTTCTTT,CASSLEVTGYTEAFF
TRBJ2-7,TRBV28,.,.,13,TGTGCCAGCCTCAGGGGCAGGGCCTACGAGCAGTACTTC,CASLRGRAYEQYF
TRBJ1-6,TRBV6-5,.,.,14,TGTGCCAGCAGTCTATATTACGGGGATTCACCCCTCCACTTT,CASSLYYGDSPLHF
TRBJ2-7,TRBV27,.,.,14,TGTGCCAGCAGTTCACAGGCGGGGGCTTACGAGCAGTACTTC,CASSSQAGAYEQYF
TRBJ2-1,TRBV7-2,.,.,13,TGTGCCAGCACGGGGAACTCCTACAATGAGCAGTTCTTC,CASTGNSYNEQFF
TRBJ2-1,TRBV24-1,TRBD2,once,15,TGTGCCACCAGTGATCCTAGGACTAGAGGCTATGAGCAGTTCTTC,CATSDPRTRGYEQFF
TRBJ2-3,TRBV3-1/TRBV3-2,.,.,15,TGTGCCAGCAGCCAAGAACGGGGTTTCACAGATACGCAGTATTTT,CASSQERGFTDTQYF
TRBJ1-4,TRBV5-1,TRBD1,.,16,TGCGCCAGCAGCTTTGGGGACAGGGCTGGTAATGAAAAACTGTTTTTT,CASSFGDRAGNEKLFF
TRBJ1-5,TRBV5-8,.,.,14,TGTGCCAGCAGCCTTCGTATCAGCAATCAGCCCCAGCATTTT,CASSLRISNQPQHF
TRBJ2-2,TRBV6-4,TRBD2,once,16,TGTGCCAGCAGTCGGTTTAGCGGGGGAAACACCGGGGAGCTGTTTTTT,CASSRFSGGNTGELFF
TRBJ1-1,TRBV6-5,.,few,14,TGTGCCAGCAGTTACGTCGGCGGAAACACTGAAGCTTTCTTT,CASSYVGGNTEAFF
TRBJ1-1,TRBV27,TRBD1,.,15,TGTGCCAGCAGCCGTAAAGGACAGGCGAACACTGAAGCTTTCTTT,CASSRKGQANTEAFF
TRBJ2-3,TRBV2,.,.,11,TGTGCCAGCGTCCGGGGGGATACGCAGTATTTT,CASVRGDTQYF
TRBJ2-1,TRBV12-3/TRBV12-4,.,.,11,TGTGCCAGCAGTTTTCGAGCGGAGCAGTTCTTC,CASSFRAEQFF
TRBJ1-1,TRBV5-4,.,.,15,TGTGCCAGCAGCCAGGGCGCGGGGGGTTACACTGAAGCTTTCTTT,CASSQGAGGYTEAFF
TRBJ1-2,TRBV4-1,TRBD1,.,15,TGCGCCAGCAGCCAAGGAGGGGGCGCTGGCTATGGCTACACCTTC,CASSQGGGAGYGYTF